The 31 T cell receptor beta chains in this list originate from one sample, sequenced in a study of STAT3 mutations in large granular lymphocyte leukemia. Notes on the study in general: Every T-LGLL patient had at least one immunodominant TCRbeta clonotype.

TCRdb keeps only in-frame clones here, not all; method: immunoSEQ multiplex PCR. The sample shows roughly 38,000 clones, around nine tenths of them seen only once. What these receptors recognize is not known. Sequenced input: PBMCs. The receptors shown here come from a human donor with T large granular lymphocyte leukemia. Some clones in this sample may be carry-over from other donors' samples.

The rearrangement uses TRBV5-5 and TRBJ2-4, with 8 nucleotides matching TRBD2. The CDR3 has 14 amino acids. V was pared by 7 bases and J by 8 bases, with 11 bases of the junction left unmatched. Germline V gene data show CDR1 as SGHKS and CDR2 as YYEKEE (reference sequence). CDR3 nucleotide sequence: TGTGCCAGCGCCCCGGGGGGGATTAGAGACATTCAGTACTTC. It specifies CASAPGGIRDIQYF.

The DNA of the CDR3 is TGCGCCAGCAGCCAAGCTGGACTAGCGGGAAATACGCAGTATTTT. Translation gives CASSQAGLAGNTQYF. The V gene is TRBV4-3, the J gene TRBJ2-3, with 12 bases identical to TRBD2. The CDR3 runs 15 residues. From germline, CDR1 is LGHNA and CDR2 YSLEER. Unmatched junction bases numbered 3, after V lost 1 base and J lost 7 bases.

CDR3 sequence (DNA): TGTGCCAGTAGGACAGGGGGGAGCACTGAAGCTTTCTTT. As protein: CASRTGGSTEAFF. V is TRBV19 and J is TRBJ1-1; TRBD1 matches at 9 bases. CDR1 and CDR2 (germline): LNHDA, SQIVND (reference sequence). V shed 6 bases and J 4 bases; nucleotides not matched to a gene: 3. The CDR3 consists of 13 residues.

V gene TRBV29-1 combines with J gene TRBJ1-5; 10 bases are shared with TRBD1. The germline V gene has CDR1 SQVTM and CDR2 ANQGSEA. CDR3 size: 13 residues. The J segment lost 2 bases and the V segment lost 7 bases, leaving 2 bases of the junction unmatched. The CDR3 DNA reads as TGCAGCGCCGGGACAGGGGGCAATCAGCCCCAGCATTTT. Its protein product is CSAGTGGNQPQHF. Combining the CDR3 with reference TRBV29-1 and TRBJ1-5 gives the whole variable domain SAVISQKPSRDICQRGTSLTIQCQVDSQVTMMFWYRQQPGQSLTLIATANQGSEATYESGFVIDKFPISRPNLTFSTLTVSNMSPEDSSIYLCSAGTGGNQPQHFGDGTRLSIL.

This chain joins TRBV10-3 and TRBJ2-3; 12 bases map to TRBD2. V lost 5 bases to trimming and J lost 3 bases; unmatched junction nucleotides: 9. There are 17 residues in the CDR3. The germline gives CDR1 ENHRY, CDR2 SYGVKD. DNA of the CDR3: TGTGCCATCAGTTCGTTACTAGCGGGGGGCCTTACAGATACGCAGTATTTT. Translating gives CAISSLLAGGLTDTQYF.

This chain links TRBV6-6 with TRBJ1-2; weak D call: TRBD1 (6 bases). The length of the CDR3 is 13 residues. Germline lookup yields CDR1 MNHNY and CDR2 SVGAGI (reference sequence). Trimming took 5 bases from V and 3 from J, leaving 10 bases between them. This CDR3 is CASSAPGDYGYTF. The DNA for the CDR3 is TGTGCCAGCAGTGCCCCAGGGGACTATGGCTACACCTTC.

This sequence joins TRBV7-9 and TRBJ2-1, with TRBD2 identical over 16 bases. There are 17 residues in the CDR3. The germline CDR1 and CDR2 sequences are SEHNR and FQNEAQ (reference sequence). Trimming cost V 5 bases and J 2 bases; bases outside gene matches: 3. The CDR3 here is CASSTGLAGGPYNEQFF. The CDR3 DNA reads TGTGCCAGCAGCACGGGACTAGCGGGGGGGCCCTACAATGAGCAGTTCTTC. Supplemented by reference TRBV7-9 and TRBJ2-1, the full variable domain reads DTGVSQNPRHKITKRGQNVTFRCDPISEHNRLYWYRQTLGQGPEFLTYFQNEAQLEKSRLLSDRFSAERPKGSFSTLEIQRTEQGDSAMYLCASSTGLAGGPYNEQFFGPGTRLTVL.

The rearrangement uses TRBV5-4 and TRBJ1-2, with D perhaps matching TRBD1 (5 bases). The CDR3 totals 13 residues. The V gene lost 5 bases and the J gene lost 6 bases, with 14 bases spanning the gap. The germline V gene encodes CDR1 SGHNT and CDR2 YYREEE (reference sequence). The CDR3 nucleotides are TGTGCCAGCAGATCCGGGACCACGGATGGCTACACCTTC. This translates into CASRSGTTDGYTF.

This clone came up a few times. The CDR3 spells CASSWAGGGTGELFF. The CDR3 nucleotides are TGCGCCAGCAGCTGGGCCGGGGGAGGAACCGGGGAGCTGTTTTTT. The V gene is TRBV5-1, the J gene TRBJ2-2, with TRBD2 as a possible D gene (6 bases). From germline, CDR1 is SGHRS and CDR2 YFSETQ. Deletions cut 3 bases from V and 5 bases from J, with 14 bases between. The CDR3 consists of 15 residues.

This chain uses TRBV19 with TRBJ1-5; possibly TRBD1 for D (5 bases). CDR1 is LNHDA and CDR2 is SQIVND in the germline V gene (reference sequence). V dropped 8 bases and J dropped 0 bases, with 14 bases sitting between them. This CDR3 has 15 residues. The CDR3 coding sequence is TGTGCCAGTTCGGTAGGGGTTTATAGCAATCAGCCCCAGCATTTT. Encoded protein: CASSVGVYSNQPQHF.

This chain joins TRBV5-1 and TRBJ2-3; D unclear. V lost 2 bases, J lost 2 bases, and 9 bases lay in between. Germline V lookup: CDR1 SGHRS, CDR2 YFSETQ. The CDR3 is 14 amino acids. The CDR3 DNA is TGCGCCAGCAGCTTTAACGGTTACACAGATACGCAGTATTTT. Translating gives CASSFNGYTDTQYF.

The chain uses TRBV5-4 and TRBJ1-1; 9 bases match TRBD1. V lost 5 bases and J lost 1; bases outside the gene matches: 9. Looked up from germline, CDR1 is SGHNT and CDR2 is YYREEE (reference sequence). This CDR3 is 16 amino acids long. The CDR3 protein is CASSSPGTGRNTEAFF. The CDR3 region has the DNA TGTGCCAGCAGTAGTCCCGGGACAGGGAGGAACACTGAAGCTTTCTTT. Supplemented by reference TRBV5-4 and TRBJ1-1, the full variable domain reads ETGVTQSPTHLIKTRGQQVTLRCSSQSGHNTVSWYQQALGQGPQFIFQYYREEENGRGNFPPRFSGLQFPNYSSELNVNALELDDSALYLCASSSPGTGRNTEAFFGQGTRLTVV.

The genes are TRBV5-1 and TRBJ2-3; D is ambiguous. Germline loops: CDR1 SGHRS, CDR2 YFSETQ. There are 14 residues in the CDR3. Trimming shortened V by 0 bases and J by 4 bases, and 9 bases separated the two germline ends. CDR3 amino acids: CASSLDLAADTQYF. The CDR3 bases are TGCGCCAGCAGCTTGGACTTGGCTGCAGATACGCAGTATTTT. Full variable domain (remainder filled in from reference TRBV5-1 and TRBJ2-3): KAGVTQTPRYLIKTRGQQVTLSCSPISGHRSVSWYQQTPGQGLQFLFEYFSETQRNKGNFPGRFSGRQFSNSRSEMNVSTLELGDSALYLCASSLDLAADTQYFGPGTRLTVL.

The V call is TRBV6-1, the J call TRBJ1-2; 7 bases fit TRBD1. With V trimmed by 6 bases and J by 8 bases, 6 bases remained unmatched. There are 12 residues in the CDR3. The V gene's germline CDR1 is MNHNS and CDR2 SASEGT. The CDR3, as DNA: TGTGCCAGCAGCGTGACAGGGCGGGGCTACACCTTC. As protein: CASSVTGRGYTF.

This clone occurred a few times. V gene TRBV5-1 combines with J gene TRBJ1-2; D is undetermined. The germline V gene has CDR1 SGHRS and CDR2 YFSETQ. V dropped 4 bases and J dropped 8 bases, with 12 bases sitting between them. The length of the CDR3 is 12 residues. CDR3 sequence reads: CASSLSDEGYTF. As DNA, the CDR3 is TGCGCCAGCAGCCTGTCCGATGAGGGCTACACCTTC.

The chain has TRBV5-4 and TRBJ1-5; the D gene is possibly TRBD1 (5 bases). This CDR3 is 15 amino acids long. Trimming removed 4 bases at V and 0 bases at J, with 11 bases between. Looked up from germline, CDR1 is SGHNT and CDR2 is YYREEE (reference sequence). The CDR3, as DNA: TGTGCCAGCAGCCGGGACGGGAATAGCAATCAGCCCCAGCATTTT. Protein sequence: CASSRDGNSNQPQHF.

The rearrangement links TRBV5-1 to TRBJ1-2; a possible D gene is TRBD1 (5 bases). Germline loops: CDR1 SGHRS, CDR2 YFSETQ. The CDR3 is 15 residues long. Trimming stripped 3 bases from V and 4 bases from J, with 16 bases between. This CDR3 reads CASSSGPGLGYGYTF. Here the CDR3 DNA reads TGCGCCAGCAGCTCGGGACCGGGGCTGGGCTATGGCTACACCTTC.

V is TRBV2 and J is TRBJ2-7; 9 bases align to TRBD1. Per germline, CDR1 SNHLY and CDR2 FYNNEI. The junction had 6 bases not matched to a gene; V was cut back by 11 bases and J by 4 bases. The CDR3 totals 12 residues. The CDR3 is CAYGTGKYEQYV. Written as DNA, the CDR3 is TGTGCCTACGGGACAGGGAAATACGAGCAGTACGTC.

The chain has TRBV28 and TRBJ2-1; 9 bases match TRBD1. CDR1 is MDHEN and CDR2 is SYDVKM in the germline V gene. V dropped 7 bases and J dropped 7; count of bases not matched to a gene: 11. The CDR3 covers 15 residues. The chain's CDR3 is CASTPRTGVRNEQFF. In DNA form, the CDR3 reads TGTGCCAGCACCCCTCGGACAGGGGTTAGGAATGAGCAGTTCTTC.

The chain has TRBV28 and TRBJ1-2, with 8 bases that match TRBD1. Germline assignment: CDR1 MDHEN and CDR2 SYDVKM. The CDR3 has 17 residues. V shed 5 bases and J 0 bases; nucleotides not matched to a gene: 11. CDR3 sequence (DNA): TGTGCCAGCAGTCCCTGGGACAGGTCCGACTCTAACTATGGCTACACCTTC. Translation gives CASSPWDRSDSNYGYTF.

V gene TRBV6-5 combines with J gene TRBJ2-3, with 8 bases aligning to TRBD1. Germline V CDR1 and CDR2: MNHEY, SVGAGI. V dropped 6 bases and J dropped 12; count of bases not matched to a gene: 14. The CDR3 runs 14 residues. The CDR3 DNA is TGTGCCAGCAGCGTCGGGTATCCTGGACAGGGACAGTATTTT. It translates to CASSVGYPGQGQYF.

This chain uses TRBV7-2 with TRBJ2-3; TRBD2 agrees at 7 bases. The CDR3 covers 17 residues. From germline, CDR1 is SGHTA and CDR2 FQGNSA. Trimming at V came to 6 bases and at J to 6 bases, leaving 18 bases not matched to a gene. The CDR3 loop is CASSPRASGWVGDTQYF. DNA of the CDR3: TGTGCCAGCAGTCCGAGAGCTAGCGGTTGGGTTGGGGATACGCAGTATTTT.

The chain couples TRBV4-3 to TRBJ2-1, with no clear D. The CDR3 runs to 15 residues. Trimming cost V 3 bases and J 2 bases, with 11 bases left between them. In germline, CDR1 is LGHNA, CDR2 YSLEER. This chain's CDR3 is CASSHDSSPYNEQFF. The DNA of the CDR3 is TGCGCCAGCAGCCACGATTCGTCCCCCTACAATGAGCAGTTCTTC.

This sequence joins TRBV2 and TRBJ1-1; a possible D gene is TRBD1 (6 bases). The CDR3 runs to 11 residues. Germline CDR1 and CDR2: SNHLY and FYNNEI. V gave up 1 base and J gave up 10 bases, with 7 bases separating them. The CDR3 sequence is CASSEGRGAFF. CDR3 in DNA: TGTGCCAGCAGTGAAGGCAGGGGAGCTTTCTTT.

V gene TRBV4-1 combines with J gene TRBJ2-3; D unclear. This CDR3 spans 13 amino acids. Germline CDR1 reads MGHRA; CDR2 reads YSYEKL. V dropped 4 bases and J dropped 3 bases, with 8 bases sitting between them. Written as DNA, the CDR3 is TGCGCCAGCAGCCCAGGCGGAACAGATACGCAGTATTTT. Its protein product is CASSPGGTDTQYF.

The rearrangement uses TRBV30 and TRBJ1-2, with TRBD1 identical over 7 bases. V shed 2 bases and J 8 bases; nucleotides not matched to a gene: 11. Germline V gene sequence: CDR1 GTSNPN, CDR2 SVGIG (reference sequence). This CDR3 spans 14 amino acids. The CDR3 DNA reads TGTGCCTGGAGTACCGACAGGGTTCTGGAGGGCTACACCTTC. This sequence encodes CAWSTDRVLEGYTF. The full variable domain, rest sourced from reference TRBV30 and TRBJ1-2, is SQTIHQWPATLVQPVGSPLSLECTVEGTSNPNLYWYRQAAGRGLQLLFYSVGIGQISSEVPQNLSASRPQDRQFILSSKKLLLSDSGFYLCAWSTDRVLEGYTFGSGTRLTVV.

This rearrangement joins TRBV28 to TRBJ2-7; D not resolved. V was trimmed by 6 bases and J by 2 bases, leaving 11 bases between them. CDR1 and CDR2 from the germline V gene are MDHEN and SYDVKM. This CDR3 has 13 residues. Here the CDR3 reads CASSPRRAYEQYF. Written as DNA, the CDR3 is TGTGCCAGCAGCCCCCGTAGGGCCTACGAGCAGTACTTC.

This chain uses TRBV7-2 with TRBJ1-5; no clear D. The CDR3 spans 14 residues. Trimming removed 5 bases from V and 3 bases from J, with 11 bases in between. The germline CDR1 and CDR2 sequences are SGHTA and FQGNSA. DNA of the CDR3: TGTGCCAGCAGCCGAAACAGTTTCAATCAGCCCCAGCATTTT. Translation gives CASSRNSFNQPQHF.

V usage is TRBV27 and J usage is TRBJ2-3; weak D call: TRBD1 (6 bases). Germline V gene lookup returns CDR1 MNHEY and CDR2 SMNVEV (reference sequence). Trimming removed 6 bases at V and 1 base at J, with 20 bases between. The CDR3 has 17 residues. The DNA of the CDR3 is TGTGCCAGCAGAAGAGATCGGGACATGGAAGGCACAGATACGCAGTATTTT. It yields the protein CASRRDRDMEGTDTQYF.

This chain connects TRBV6-5 to TRBJ2-1; TRBD1 is a possible D gene (5 bases). Trimming took 2 bases from V and 9 from J, leaving 11 bases between them. Germline values: CDR1 MNHEY, CDR2 SVGAGI. The CDR3 has 13 amino acids. CDR3 nucleotides: TGTGCCAGCAGTTACAGGCAGGGTGGTGAGCAGTTCTTC. Residues: CASSYRQGGEQFF.

The chain uses TRBV29-1 and TRBJ2-2, with D possibly TRBD2 on 5 matching bases. Germline values: CDR1 SQVTM, CDR2 ANQGSEA. The CDR3 runs 15 residues. Trimming took off 6 bases at V and 2 bases at J, with 16 bases between the two ends. The CDR3 reads CSVLSPGVNTGELFF. The DNA of the CDR3 is TGCAGCGTCCTATCCCCCGGGGTTAACACCGGGGAGCTGTTTTTT.